This is a list of T cell receptor beta chains from one sample in a study of T-cell reconstitution after alpha-beta-depleted transplantation in children. Via MiXCR, TCRdb re-called the PCR reads, giving one row per CDR3 protein. Of 350,000 to 500,000 distinct CDR3 sequences in the sample, 43% are singletons; the top ten hold under 35%. Specimen: PBMCs, collected before TCRalphabeta/CD19-depleted stem cell transplant. Receptor source: a girl aged 2-10 years with aplastic anemia, due to receive a stem cell transplant. The conserved cysteine and the conserved F or W are not part of the CDR3 here. Each record gives: CDR3 protein, V gene, D gene, J gene. The D gene is left open where the match is weak.

cdr3_aa: ASSLVPVYSGASTDTQY
v_call: TRBV7-6
d_call: TRBD2
j_call: TRBJ2-3

cdr3_aa: AVQGTGSYEQY
v_call: TRBV7-2
d_call: TRBD1
j_call: TRBJ2-7

cdr3_aa: ASSPPLGYGYT
v_call: TRBV7-2
d_call: .
j_call: TRBJ1-2

cdr3_aa: SVETGTSGNEQY
v_call: TRBV29-1
d_call: TRBD2
j_call: TRBJ2-7

cdr3_aa: ASSLETGWSEKLF
v_call: TRBV5-1
d_call: .
j_call: TRBJ1-4

cdr3_aa: ASSLEWDPQY
v_call: TRBV7-2
d_call: .
j_call: TRBJ2-3

cdr3_aa: SVPVDRGGIMNTEAF
v_call: TRBV29-1
d_call: TRBD1
j_call: TRBJ1-1

cdr3_aa: ASSGRLAGGPGQETQY
v_call: TRBV5-1
d_call: TRBD2
j_call: TRBJ2-5

cdr3_aa: ASSLVGGPDEQY
v_call: TRBV7-2
d_call: .
j_call: TRBJ2-7

cdr3_aa: ASSAGTWGTQY
v_call: TRBV10-1
d_call: .
j_call: TRBJ2-5

cdr3_aa: ASSWTGITDTQY
v_call: TRBV9
d_call: TRBD1
j_call: TRBJ2-3

cdr3_aa: ATSDNRDLLADTQY
v_call: TRBV15
d_call: .
j_call: TRBJ2-3

cdr3_aa: ASSKGLAEITDTQY
v_call: TRBV7-4
d_call: TRBD2
j_call: TRBJ2-3

cdr3_aa: ASRVAGGGGTGELF
v_call: TRBV10-2
d_call: TRBD2
j_call: TRBJ2-2